This is a list of T cell receptor beta chains from one sample in a study of T cell changes during pregnancy in multiple sclerosis. Measured with immunoSEQ multiplex PCR; TCRdb has only the in-frame clones, and not every one. The sample includes 80,000 to 95,000 clones, nearly 95% of them seen just once. This specimen consisted of peripheral blood, obtained in the second trimester of pregnancy. The receptors were sampled from a female donor with multiple sclerosis, enrolled in a pregnancy study. Each CDR3 is given with its conserved first and last residue. The D gene is left open where the match is weak. Not every row has a clone size; where given, it reads once, few, many or a size class.

>TRBV6-4|.|.|TRBJ2-2
TGTGCCAGCAGCTTTCTTCTTGGCTCCGGGGAGCTGTTTTTT
CASSFLLGSGELFF
>TRBV6-1|.|.|TRBJ1-4
TGTGCCAGCAGTTCCGATGGCCAGGGAAGTGAAAAACTGTTTTTT
CASSSDGQGSEKLFF
>TRBV7-9|TRBD1|.|TRBJ1-1
TGTGCCAGCATCTCCGACAGGGTACTGAACACTGAAGCTTTCTTT
CASISDRVLNTEAFF
>TRBV30|.|.|TRBJ2-1
TGTGCCTGGAGTGTACTGCGGAGCTACAATGAGCAGTTCTTC
CAWSVLRSYNEQFF
>TRBV19|.|.|TRBJ1-2
TGTGCCAGTAGTAGCCAGGGTGAATACTATGGCTACACCTTC
CASSSQGEYYGYTF
>TRBV5-1|.|.|TRBJ2-1
TGCGCCAGCAGCTTGGGAGGGGGAGCCTACAATGAGCAGTTCTTC
CASSLGGGAYNEQFF
>TRBV27|TRBD2|.|TRBJ2-5
TGTGCCAGCAGTTTACTGACTAGCGGGAGACGGGAGACCCAGTACTTC
CASSLLTSGRRETQYF
>TRBV7-2|.|.|TRBJ2-1
TGTGCCAGCCGGACGACAGGTCCCTACAATGAGCAGTTCTTC
CASRTTGPYNEQFF
>TRBV4-1|TRBD1|.|TRBJ2-5
TGCGCCAGCAGCCAGGGACAGGTCCAAGAGACCCAGTACTTC
CASSQGQVQETQYF
>TRBV28|.|.|TRBJ1-2
TGTGCCAGCAGTTTAAAGCCCGGACAGTGGTCCTATGGCTACACCTTC
CASSLKPGQWSYGYTF
>TRBV25-1|TRBD2|.|TRBJ2-1
TGTGCCAGCAGCGCGAGGGGACGGGAGGACTCCTACAATGAGCAGTTCTTC
CASSARGREDSYNEQFF
>TRBV19|.|.|TRBJ1-5
TGTGCCAGTAGTATGTGGGCAGCTAGCAATCAGCCCCAGCATTTT
CASSMWAASNQPQHF
>TRBV21-1|.|.|TRBJ2-3
TGTGCCAGCAGCAAAGCTAGGCTAGCGGTCCCACATCCTACAGATACGCAGTATTTT
CASSKARLAVPHPTDTQYF
>TRBV6-6|.|.|TRBJ1-1
TGTGCCAGCAGTCCCTGGCAGGGGATGCACACTGAAGCTTTCTTT
CASSPWQGMHTEAFF
>TRBV18|.|.|TRBJ1-4
TGTGCCAGCTCACCACGACCCCCGCTAGCTAATGAAAAACTGTTTTTT
CASSPRPPLANEKLFF
>TRBV7-9|.|.|TRBJ1-3
TGTGCCAGCAGCGAAGTACAGGTTGAGTCCCTCGGAAACACCATATATTTT
CASSEVQVESLGNTIYF
>TRBV28|.|few|TRBJ2-4
TGTGCCAGCAGTTCCGGGACATCTGAACAGTACTTC
CASSSGTSEQYF
>TRBV15|.|.|TRBJ2-7
TGTGCCACCAGCAGAGGTTTAGAGAGGAGCTCCTACGAGCAGTACTTC
CATSRGLERSSYEQYF
>TRBV15|.|.|TRBJ1-1
TGTGCCACCAGCAGGGGGCAGGGCGGTGAAGCTTTCTTT
CATSRGQGGEAFF
>TRBV5-1|.|.|TRBJ2-5
TGCGCCAGCAGCTTTTCCCTAGGGTCCAACTCCCGGGGTCGAAACCAAGAGACCCAGTACTTC
CASSFSLGSNSRGRNQETQYF
>TRBV2|.|once|TRBJ2-3
TGTGTCTCGGGGGGCGAGCGTCAGGATACGCAGTATTTT
CVSGGERQDTQYF
>TRBV29-1|.|.|TRBJ2-2
TGCAGCGTTGAAGCCATTAACACCGGGGAGCTGTTTTTT
CSVEAINTGELFF
>TRBV20-1|TRBD1|.|TRBJ1-1
TGCAGTGGACAGGGGAACACTGAAGCTTTCTTT
CSGQGNTEAFF
>TRBV5-1|TRBD1|.|TRBJ1-1
TGCGCCAGCAGCTTATGGACAGGGGAGGCAGCTTTCTTT
CASSLWTGEAAFF
>TRBV10-3|TRBD1|.|TRBJ2-7
TGTGCCATCAGAGACGGGACAGGGGGCATGTCGGGAGAGCAGTACTTC
CAIRDGTGGMSGEQYF
>TRBV5-1|.|few|TRBJ2-1
TGCGCCAGCAGCTTGGGGCCCCAGTACAATGAGCAGTTCTTC
CASSLGPQYNEQFF
>TRBV7-6|.|.|TRBJ2-4
TGTGCCAGCAGCTTAGGCGAAGGGGCAAACATTCAGTACTTC
CASSLGEGANIQYF
>TRBV19|.|once|TRBJ1-2
TGTGCCAGTAGTATCCCAGGGTTCGGCTACACCTTC
CASSIPGFGYTF
>TRBV6-6|TRBD1|.|TRBJ2-5
TGTGCCAGCAGGTCGGGACAGAAAGAGACCCAGTACTTC
CASRSGQKETQYF
>TRBV15|.|.|TRBJ2-7
TGTGCCACCAGCAGAGATTCGTTGCGCGAGCAGTACTTC
CATSRDSLREQYF
>TRBV19|.|.|TRBJ2-7
TGTGCCAGTAGTATAGCGGGAAGGGTCTACGAGCAGTACTTC
CASSIAGRVYEQYF
>TRBV6-1|TRBD1|.|TRBJ1-1
TGTGCCAGTCCTACAGGGGGCAAGACTGAAGCTTTCTTT
CASPTGGKTEAFF
>TRBV4-1|TRBD2|.|TRBJ2-7
TGCGCCAGCAGCCAAGCCCCGACTAGCGGGAGCCACGAGCAGTACTTC
CASSQAPTSGSHEQYF
>TRBV4-1|.|.|TRBJ2-7
TGCGCCAGCAGCCAAGTGGGTAGGGGTCACGAGCAGTACTTC
CASSQVGRGHEQYF
>TRBV5-1|TRBD2|.|TRBJ2-5
TGCGCCAGCAGCCTTAGCGGGAGTTCGTTTGAGACCCAGTACTTC
CASSLSGSSFETQYF
>TRBV28|TRBD2|.|TRBJ2-2
TGCGCAATAGCGGGTCTTAACACCGGGGAGCTGTTTTTT
CAIAGLNTGELFF
>TRBV7-2|.|.|TRBJ2-1
TGTGCCAGCAGCTTAAAGGCGGTTCAGTTCTTC
CASSLKAVQFF
>TRBV27|.|.|TRBJ2-1
TGTGCCAGCAGTTTAGGTAGCTCCTACAATGAGCAGTTCTTC
CASSLGSSYNEQFF
>TRBV5-6|.|.|TRBJ1-2
TGTGCCAGCAGCTTGAACAGGGTATGGTATGGCTACACCTTC
CASSLNRVWYGYTF
>TRBV28|TRBD2|.|TRBJ2-7
TGTGCCAGCAGTCCCCCCTTGGGACTAGCGGGAGGGCCTGGCTACGAGCAGTACTTC
CASSPPLGLAGGPGYEQYF
>TRBV5-5|.|.|TRBJ1-2
TGTGCCAGCAGCTTGACCGTAACAGGGCTTTCCTATGGCTACACCTTC
CASSLTVTGLSYGYTF
>TRBV5-1|.|.|TRBJ2-3
TGCGCCAGCAGCTTGATGTCCGGGTCTAGCACAGATACGCAGTATTTT
CASSLMSGSSTDTQYF
>TRBV5-6|.|.|TRBJ2-7
TGTGCCAGCAGCTTACACAGGAGACAGCGCCCCTACGAGCAGTACTTC
CASSLHRRQRPYEQYF
>TRBV7-6|TRBD2|.|TRBJ2-7
TGTGCCAGCAGCTTTACTAGCGGGTACGAGCAGTACTTC
CASSFTSGYEQYF
>TRBV5-1|.|.|TRBJ2-7
TGCGCCAGCAGCTCGGGTGGGTACGAGCAGTACTTC
CASSSGGYEQYF
>TRBV7-9|.|.|TRBJ2-1
TGTGCCAGCAGCTTAGAGCCTAGCTCCTACAATGAGCAGTTCTTC
CASSLEPSSYNEQFF
>TRBV30|.|.|TRBJ1-5
TGTGCCTGGAGTGTGGTAGGGGCCGTCAATCAGCCCCAGCATTTT
CAWSVVGAVNQPQHF
>TRBV5-1|.|once|TRBJ1-1
TGCGCCAGCAGCCGCGGGGATTTCCCTGAAGCTTTCTTT
CASSRGDFPEAFF
>TRBV19|TRBD1|.|TRBJ2-1
TGTGCCAGTAGTTTCGGACAGGGCGGCGAGCAGTTCTTC
CASSFGQGGEQFF
>TRBV5-6|.|.|TRBJ1-1
TGTGCCAGCAGCTCAGGAAGACTGAACACTGAAGCTTTCTTT
CASSSGRLNTEAFF
>TRBV6-4|.|.|TRBJ1-1
TGTGCCAGCAGTGCCGGGAGGAACACTGAAGCTTTCTTT
CASSAGRNTEAFF
>TRBV4-2|.|.|TRBJ2-7
TGTGCCAGCAGCCCGTGGGGTTGGGGAACAGGGAATAACGAGCAGTACTTC
CASSPWGWGTGNNEQYF
>TRBV9|.|.|TRBJ2-1
TGTGCCAGCAGCGTAGAACAGGGTAACTACAATGAGCAGTTCTTC
CASSVEQGNYNEQFF
>TRBV10-1|TRBD2|.|TRBJ2-7
TGCGCCAGCAGTGGGCTAGCGGGAGGACTCTACGAGCAGTACTTC
CASSGLAGGLYEQYF
>TRBV27|.|.|TRBJ2-2
TGTGCCAGCAGTCCCCCGGACTCAGGCACCGGGGAGCTGTTTTTT
CASSPPDSGTGELFF
>TRBV10-2|TRBD2|.|TRBJ2-7
TGCGCCAGCAGTCCGACTAGCGGGTCCTACGAGCAGTACTTC
CASSPTSGSYEQYF